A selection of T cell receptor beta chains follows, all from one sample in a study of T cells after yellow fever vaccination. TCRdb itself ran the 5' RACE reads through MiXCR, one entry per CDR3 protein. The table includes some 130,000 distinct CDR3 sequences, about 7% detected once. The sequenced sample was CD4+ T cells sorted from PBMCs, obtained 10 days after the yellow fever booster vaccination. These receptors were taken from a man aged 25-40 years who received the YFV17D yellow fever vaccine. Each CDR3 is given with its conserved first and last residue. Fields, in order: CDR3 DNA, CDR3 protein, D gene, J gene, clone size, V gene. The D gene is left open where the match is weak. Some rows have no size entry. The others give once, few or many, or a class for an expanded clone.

cdr3_nt: TGTGCCAGCAGCTTATTGGGGCGCGCGGTGAACACTGAAGCTTTCTTT
cdr3_aa: CASSLLGRAVNTEAFF
d_call: -
j_call: TRBJ1-1
clone_size: many
v_call: TRBV7-2

cdr3_nt: TGCGCCAGCAGCCACACCGGCCAAGAGACCCAGTACTTC
cdr3_aa: CASSHTGQETQYF
d_call: -
j_call: TRBJ2-5
clone_size: many
v_call: TRBV5-1

cdr3_nt: TGTGCCAGCAGCCCCGTTGGGGGTAGCAATCAGCCCCAGCATTTT
cdr3_aa: CASSPVGGSNQPQHF
d_call: -
j_call: TRBJ1-5
clone_size: -
v_call: TRBV6-1

cdr3_nt: TGCGCCAGCAGCTTACAGCGGGAGTCCTACAATGAGCAGTTCTTC
cdr3_aa: CASSLQRESYNEQFF
d_call: TRBD2
j_call: TRBJ2-1
clone_size: many
v_call: TRBV5-1

cdr3_nt: TGTGCCAGCAGCTTAGACCACTTGTCCTGGGAGCAGTACTTC
cdr3_aa: CASSLDHLSWEQYF
d_call: -
j_call: TRBJ2-7
clone_size: many
v_call: TRBV11-2

cdr3_nt: TGTGCCATCAGTGAGTCACGGCGTCAGGGGGCCTCCAACGAGCAGTACTTC
cdr3_aa: CAISESRRQGASNEQYF
d_call: TRBD1
j_call: TRBJ2-7
clone_size: many
v_call: TRBV10-3

cdr3_nt: TGTGCCATCAGTGAGCGGGCTGTCACAGATACGCAGTATTTT
cdr3_aa: CAISERAVTDTQYF
d_call: -
j_call: TRBJ2-3
clone_size: many
v_call: TRBV10-3

cdr3_nt: TGCGCCAGCAGTGAGTCGAGCGGACTAGCGGGAGTCGGGGAGACCCAGTACTTC
cdr3_aa: CASSESSGLAGVGETQYF
d_call: TRBD2
j_call: TRBJ2-5
clone_size: -
v_call: TRBV10-1

cdr3_nt: TGTGCCAGCAGTGAGGCAGGTGGCCTTTGGGAGCAGTACTTC
cdr3_aa: CASSEAGGLWEQYF
d_call: -
j_call: TRBJ2-7
clone_size: many
v_call: TRBV2

cdr3_nt: TGTGCCAGTAGTCCCCAGGGACTAGCGGGCAAAGAGACCCAGTACTTC
cdr3_aa: CASSPQGLAGKETQYF
d_call: TRBD2
j_call: TRBJ2-5
clone_size: many
v_call: TRBV19

cdr3_nt: TGTGCCAGCAGTCCGAGACAGGGGTTCTTAAATGAGCAGTTCTTC
cdr3_aa: CASSPRQGFLNEQFF
d_call: TRBD1
j_call: TRBJ2-1
clone_size: many
v_call: TRBV12-3/TRBV12-4

cdr3_nt: TGTGCCAGCAGCTCGGGACAGGGTCTGAAGACCCAGTACTTC
cdr3_aa: CASSSGQGLKTQYF
d_call: TRBD1
j_call: TRBJ2-5
clone_size: many
v_call: TRBV7-9

cdr3_nt: TGTGCCAGCAGCTTTGGGGGGCTGAACACTGAAGCTTTCTTT
cdr3_aa: CASSFGGLNTEAFF
d_call: -
j_call: TRBJ1-1
clone_size: -
v_call: TRBV7-9

cdr3_nt: TGTGCCAGCAGCCAAGAAGGATGGCTGGGGGAGCTGTTTTTT
cdr3_aa: CASSQEGWLGELFF
d_call: -
j_call: TRBJ2-2
clone_size: many
v_call: TRBV3-1

cdr3_nt: TGCAGCGTCCCTAGCGGGGGGGAAAACATTCAGTACTTC
cdr3_aa: CSVPSGGENIQYF
d_call: TRBD2
j_call: TRBJ2-4
clone_size: many
v_call: TRBV29-1